Sequencing of this T cell receptor beta chain was carried out in a study of T cells in Graves' hyperthyroidism and ophthalmopathy. The investigators amplified TCR beta CDR3 regions from RNA transcripts. First-round RT-PCR targeting the TCR CDR3 was performed with the HTBI primer set. One entry per CDR3 protein results from TCRdb running MiXCR on the multiplex PCR reads. The sample lists 450,000 to 600,000 distinct CDR3 sequences; 14% were seen once. Many counts were recorded for this clonotype. Antigen specificity is unknown. Used for diagnoses were clinical symptoms, serum thyroxine and TRAb, thyroid ultrasound and orbital computed tomography. PBMCs were sourced from roughly 9.1 ml fresh peripheral blood. Whole-study findings and limits: A median about 6.5 months before onset, the model predicted ophthalmopathy. Blood also showed most of the thyroid clonotypes that were expanded above 0.001.

This CDR3 comprises 19 residues. CDR1 and CDR2 (germline): MNHGY, SVAAGI. Trimming cost V 3 bases and J 4 bases; bases outside gene matches: 18. The receptor's source is a woman between 35 and 50 years old with Graves' hyperthyroidism. The chain employs TRBV6-9 and TRBJ1-5; 7 bases agree with TRBD1. The sequencing sample was made of blood. CDR3 protein: CASSYRPDRVAGENQPQHF. The CDR3 DNA is TGTGCCAGCAGTTACCGACCCGACAGGGTTGCTGGGGAAAATCAGCCCCAGCATTTT.